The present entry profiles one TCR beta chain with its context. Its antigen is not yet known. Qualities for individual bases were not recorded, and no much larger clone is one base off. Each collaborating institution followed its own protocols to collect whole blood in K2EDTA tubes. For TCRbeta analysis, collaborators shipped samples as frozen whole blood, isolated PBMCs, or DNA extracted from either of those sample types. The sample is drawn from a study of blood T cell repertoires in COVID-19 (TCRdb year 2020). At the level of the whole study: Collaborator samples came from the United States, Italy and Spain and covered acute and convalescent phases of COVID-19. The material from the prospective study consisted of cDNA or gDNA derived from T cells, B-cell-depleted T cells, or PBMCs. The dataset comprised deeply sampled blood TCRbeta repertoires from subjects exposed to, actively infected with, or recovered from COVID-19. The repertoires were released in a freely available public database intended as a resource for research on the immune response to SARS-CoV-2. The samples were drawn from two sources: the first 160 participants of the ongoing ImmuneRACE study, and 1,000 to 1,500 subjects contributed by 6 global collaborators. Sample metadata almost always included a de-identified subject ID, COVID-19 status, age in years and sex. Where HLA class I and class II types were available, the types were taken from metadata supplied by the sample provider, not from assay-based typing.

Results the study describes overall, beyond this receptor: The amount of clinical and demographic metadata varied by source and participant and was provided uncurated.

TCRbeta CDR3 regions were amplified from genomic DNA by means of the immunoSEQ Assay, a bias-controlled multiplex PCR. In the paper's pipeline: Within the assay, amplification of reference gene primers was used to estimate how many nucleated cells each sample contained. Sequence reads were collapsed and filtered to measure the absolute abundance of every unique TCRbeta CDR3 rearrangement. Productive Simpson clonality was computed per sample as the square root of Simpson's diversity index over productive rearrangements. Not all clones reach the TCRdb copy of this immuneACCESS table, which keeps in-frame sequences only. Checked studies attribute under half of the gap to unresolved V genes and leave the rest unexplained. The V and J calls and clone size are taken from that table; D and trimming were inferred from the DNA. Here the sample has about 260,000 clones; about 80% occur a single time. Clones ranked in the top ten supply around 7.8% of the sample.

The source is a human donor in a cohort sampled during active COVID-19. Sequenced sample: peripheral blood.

The CDR3 region has the sequence CASSEVYGQSAFF. The DNA sequence follows: TGTGCCAGCAGTGAAGTCTACGGACAGTCAGCTTTCTTT. The chain links TRBV6-1 with TRBJ1-1; TRBD1 is a weak D gene call, 6 bases matching. The germline V gene specifies MNHNS as CDR1 and SASEGT as CDR2. From the cysteine through the phenylalanine, the CDR3 covers 13 amino acids. Left in the record is the CDR3 DNA by itself, 39 bases read in frame from the first base. A distance of 13 bases separates the germline ends of V and J, which lose 1 base and 10 bases respectively.